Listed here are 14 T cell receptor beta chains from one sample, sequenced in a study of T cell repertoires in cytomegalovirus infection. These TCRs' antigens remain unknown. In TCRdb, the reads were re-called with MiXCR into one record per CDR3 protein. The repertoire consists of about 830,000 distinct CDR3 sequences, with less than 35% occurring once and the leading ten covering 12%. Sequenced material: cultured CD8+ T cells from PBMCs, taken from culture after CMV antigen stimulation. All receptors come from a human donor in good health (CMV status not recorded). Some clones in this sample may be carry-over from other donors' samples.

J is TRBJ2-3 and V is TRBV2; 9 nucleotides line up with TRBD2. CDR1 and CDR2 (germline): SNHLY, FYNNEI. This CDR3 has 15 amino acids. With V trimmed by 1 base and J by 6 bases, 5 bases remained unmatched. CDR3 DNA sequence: TGTGCCAGCAGTGAAGGGACTAGCGCAGGGGATACGCAGTATTTT. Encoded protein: CASSEGTSAGDTQYF.

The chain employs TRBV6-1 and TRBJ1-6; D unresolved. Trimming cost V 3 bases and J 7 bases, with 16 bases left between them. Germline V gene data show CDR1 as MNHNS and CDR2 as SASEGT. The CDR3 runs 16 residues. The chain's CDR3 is CASSDFQLIRNSPLHF. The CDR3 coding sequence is TGTGCCAGCAGTGATTTCCAGTTGATACGGAATTCACCCCTCCACTTT.

The CDR3 DNA reads TGTGCCAACAGCCAAGGACCGGCCTACGAGCAGTACGTC. It codes for CANSQGPAYEQYV. The chain is built from TRBV7-4 and TRBJ2-7; D not resolved. The CDR3 loop spans 13 amino acids. CDR1 and CDR2 (germline): SGHVT, SQSDAQ.

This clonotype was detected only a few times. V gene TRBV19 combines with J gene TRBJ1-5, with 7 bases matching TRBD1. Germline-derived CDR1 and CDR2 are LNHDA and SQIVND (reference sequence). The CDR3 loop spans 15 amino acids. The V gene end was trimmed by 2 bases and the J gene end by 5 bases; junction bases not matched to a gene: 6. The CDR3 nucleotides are TGTGCCAGTAGTATAACAGGGGTAGGGTATCAGCCCCAGCATTTT. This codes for CASSITGVGYQPQHF.

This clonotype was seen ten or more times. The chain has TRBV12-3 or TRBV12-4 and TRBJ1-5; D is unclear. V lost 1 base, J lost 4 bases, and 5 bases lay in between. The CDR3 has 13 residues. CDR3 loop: CASSLGKNQPQHF. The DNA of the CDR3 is TGTGCCAGCAGTTTAGGCAAAAATCAGCCCCAGCATTTT.

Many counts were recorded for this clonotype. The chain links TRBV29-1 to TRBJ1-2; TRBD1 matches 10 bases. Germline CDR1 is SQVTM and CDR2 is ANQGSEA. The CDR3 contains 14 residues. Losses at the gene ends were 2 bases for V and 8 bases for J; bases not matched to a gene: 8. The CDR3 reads CSVENDRGLEGYTF. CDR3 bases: TGCAGCGTTGAAAACGACAGGGGGCTGGAGGGCTACACCTTC.

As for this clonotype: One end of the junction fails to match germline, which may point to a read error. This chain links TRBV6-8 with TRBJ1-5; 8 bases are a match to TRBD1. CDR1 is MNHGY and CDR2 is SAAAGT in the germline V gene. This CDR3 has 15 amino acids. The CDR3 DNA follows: TGTGCCAGCAGCCCCGGACAGGGTGGCAATCAGTCCCAGCATTTT. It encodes CASSPGQGGNQSQHF.

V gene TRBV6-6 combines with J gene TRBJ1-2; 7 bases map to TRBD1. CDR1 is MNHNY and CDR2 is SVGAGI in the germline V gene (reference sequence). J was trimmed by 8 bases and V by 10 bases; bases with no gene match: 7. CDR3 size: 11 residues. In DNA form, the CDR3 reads TGTGCCATAGGGACAGTCTACGGCTACACCTTC. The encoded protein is CAIGTVYGYTF.

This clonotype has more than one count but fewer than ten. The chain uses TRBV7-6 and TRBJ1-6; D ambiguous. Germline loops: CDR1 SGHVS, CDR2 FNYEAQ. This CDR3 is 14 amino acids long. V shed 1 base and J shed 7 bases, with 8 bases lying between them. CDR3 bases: TGTGCCAGCAGCTTAGAGGGATCCAATTCACCCCTCCACTTT. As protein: CASSLEGSNSPLHF. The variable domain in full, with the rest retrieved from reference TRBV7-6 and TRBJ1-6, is GAGVSQSPRYKVTKRGQDVALRCDPISGHVSLYWYRQALGQGPEFLTYFNYEAQQDKSGLPNDRFSAERPEGSISTLTIQRTEQRDSAMYRCASSLEGSNSPLHFGNGTRLTVT.

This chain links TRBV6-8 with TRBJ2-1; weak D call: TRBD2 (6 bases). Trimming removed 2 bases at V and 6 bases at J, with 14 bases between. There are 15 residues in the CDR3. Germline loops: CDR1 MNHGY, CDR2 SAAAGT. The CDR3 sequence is CASSYVVSGVNEQFF. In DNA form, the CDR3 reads TGTGCCAGCAGTTACGTGGTTAGCGGTGTCAATGAGCAGTTCTTC.

CDR3: CASSPGIKTSTDTQYF. The CDR3 DNA reads as TGTGCCAGCAGTCCGGGGATCAAGACTAGCACAGATACGCAGTATTTT. V and J are TRBV27 and TRBJ2-3; perhaps TRBD2 as D (5 bases). The V end was cut by 5 bases, the J end by 0 bases, with 15 bases between. In germline, CDR1 is MNHEY, CDR2 SMNVEV (reference sequence). The CDR3 covers 16 residues.

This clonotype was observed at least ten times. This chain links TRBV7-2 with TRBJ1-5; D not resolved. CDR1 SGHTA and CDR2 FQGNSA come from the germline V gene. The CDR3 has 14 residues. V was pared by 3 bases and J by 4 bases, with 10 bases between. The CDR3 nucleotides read TGTGCCAGCAGCTTCCCTAGCCTTAATCAGCCCCAGCATTTT. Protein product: CASSFPSLNQPQHF.

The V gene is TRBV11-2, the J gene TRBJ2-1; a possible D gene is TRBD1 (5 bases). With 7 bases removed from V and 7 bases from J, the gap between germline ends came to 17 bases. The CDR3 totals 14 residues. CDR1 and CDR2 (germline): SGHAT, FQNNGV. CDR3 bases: TGTGCCAGCATCCGAGAAGGGGATGCGAATGAGCAGTTCTTC. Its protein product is CASIREGDANEQFF.

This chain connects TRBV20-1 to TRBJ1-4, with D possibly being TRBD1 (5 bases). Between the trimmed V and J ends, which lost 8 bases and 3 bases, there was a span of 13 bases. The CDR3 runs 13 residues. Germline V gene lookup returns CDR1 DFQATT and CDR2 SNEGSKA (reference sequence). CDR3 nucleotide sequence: TGCAGTACGGGACCTAGGCCTAATGAAAAACTGTTTTTT. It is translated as CSTGPRPNEKLFF.